The present entry profiles one T cell receptor beta chain with its context. Vbeta (60) and Jbeta (13) primers were used in the PCR. The table came from immunoSEQ multiplex PCR; TCRdb's copy has only in-frame clones and leaves some out. The table lists roughly 54,000 clones. The source of the sample is a study of cytomegalovirus exposure and HLA in healthy donors. The CDR3 contains 15 residues. The J segment lost 6 bases and the V segment lost 3 bases, leaving 11 bases of the junction unmatched. CDR1 and CDR2 (germline): GTSNPN, SVGIG (reference sequence). The chain has TRBV30 and TRBJ1-1; 9 nucleotides line up with TRBD1. The specimen sequenced was PBMCs. This receptor was taken from a woman younger than 45 in good health and CMV-seropositive. The CDR3 reads CAWSSDRGMSAEAFF. Here the CDR3 DNA reads TGTGCCTGGAGCAGTGACAGGGGGATGTCAGCTGAAGCTTTCTTT.